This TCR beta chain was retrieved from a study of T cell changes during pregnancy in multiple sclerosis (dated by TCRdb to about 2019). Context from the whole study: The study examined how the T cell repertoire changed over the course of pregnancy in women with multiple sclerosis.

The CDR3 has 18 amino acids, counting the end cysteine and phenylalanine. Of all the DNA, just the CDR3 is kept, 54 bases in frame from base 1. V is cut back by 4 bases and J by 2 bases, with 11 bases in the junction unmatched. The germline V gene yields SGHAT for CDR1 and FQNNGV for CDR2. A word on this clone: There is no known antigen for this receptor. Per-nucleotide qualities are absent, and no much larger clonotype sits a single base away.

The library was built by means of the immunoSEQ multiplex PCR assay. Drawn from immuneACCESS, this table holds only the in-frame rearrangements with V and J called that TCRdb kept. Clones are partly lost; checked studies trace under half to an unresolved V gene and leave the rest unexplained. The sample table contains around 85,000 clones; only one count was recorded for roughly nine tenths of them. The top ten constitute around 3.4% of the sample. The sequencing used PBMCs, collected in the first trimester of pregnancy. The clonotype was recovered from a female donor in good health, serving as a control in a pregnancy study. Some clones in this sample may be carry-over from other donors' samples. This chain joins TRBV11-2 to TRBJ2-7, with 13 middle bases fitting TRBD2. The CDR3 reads CASSWGLAGFEGPYEQYF. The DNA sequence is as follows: TGTGCCAGCAGCTGGGGACTAGCGGGGTTTGAGGGACCCTACGAGCAGTACTTC.